This T cell receptor (beta chain) came from a study of shared clonotypes between healthy human individuals. Across the whole study: Per donor, CD8 memory used one plate, CD8 naive used two, CD4 memory used three and CD4 naive used three.

Study-wide results and limits: Having only a few donors restricted how much genetic and exposure-history diversity was captured. Some clonotypes were shared by all four sorted-subset donors, while others were not shared. The non-shared ones had lower generation probabilities than the shared ones.

For each subset, genomic DNA was distributed in equal portions over several immunoSEQ plates. Sequenced by immunoSEQ multiplex PCR; TCRdb stores in-frame clones only, minus some. The sample has about 2 million clones; about 95% are singletons. Note on this clone: No antigen is known for it.

The trim removed 6 bases at V and 0 bases at J, leaving 9 bases unmatched. The germline V gene has CDR1 MDHEN and CDR2 SYDVKM. The CDR3 spans 16 residues. The TCR comes from a young man in good health. Sequences were obtained from naive CD4+ T cells sorted from blood. Subset given: CD45RA+ positively selected. The V gene is TRBV28, the J gene TRBJ2-7, with 9 positions matching TRBD1. Here the CDR3 reads CASSKSGTGISYEQYF. As DNA, the CDR3 is TGTGCCAGCAGCAAATCCGGGACAGGGATCTCCTACGAGCAGTACTTC.